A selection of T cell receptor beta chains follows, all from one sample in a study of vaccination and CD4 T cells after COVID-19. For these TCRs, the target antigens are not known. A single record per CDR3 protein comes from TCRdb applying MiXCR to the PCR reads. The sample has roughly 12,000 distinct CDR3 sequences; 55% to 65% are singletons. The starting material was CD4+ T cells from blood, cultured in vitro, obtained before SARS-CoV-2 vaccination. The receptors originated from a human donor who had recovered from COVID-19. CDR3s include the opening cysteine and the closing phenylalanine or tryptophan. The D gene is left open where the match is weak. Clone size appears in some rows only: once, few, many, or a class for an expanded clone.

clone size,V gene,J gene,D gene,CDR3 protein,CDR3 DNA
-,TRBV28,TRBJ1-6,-,CASSLFNSPLHF,TGTGCCAGCAGTCTCTTTAATTCACCCCTCCACTTT
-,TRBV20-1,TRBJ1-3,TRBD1,CSASDRVRWGNTIYF,TGCAGTGCTTCCGACAGGGTGCGATGGGGAAACACCATATATTTT
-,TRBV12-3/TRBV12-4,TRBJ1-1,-,CASSLKINTEAFF,TGTGCCAGCAGCCTGAAGATAAACACTGAAGCTTTCTTT
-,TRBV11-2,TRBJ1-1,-,CASSLRRGGTTVNTEAFF,TGTGCCAGCAGCTTACGTAGAGGGGGGACGACAGTTAACACTGAAGCTTTCTTT
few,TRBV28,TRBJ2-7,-,CASSRSGPQGFRSYEQYF,TGTGCCAGCAGCCGCTCCGGCCCCCAGGGGTTTCGCTCCTACGAGCAGTACTTC
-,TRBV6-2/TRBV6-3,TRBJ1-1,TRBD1,CASSLQGRRTEAFF,TGTGCCAGCAGCTTACAGGGGCGCAGGACTGAAGCTTTCTTT
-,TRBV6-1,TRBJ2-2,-,CASSRGAAGELFF,TGTGCCAGCAGTCGTGGGGCAGCCGGGGAGCTGTTTTTT
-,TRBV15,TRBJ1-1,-,CATSRDTENTEAFF,TGTGCCACCAGCAGAGATACGGAAAACACTGAAGCTTTCTTT
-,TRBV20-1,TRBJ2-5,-,CSARVGGPETQYF,TGCAGTGCTAGAGTAGGAGGGCCGGAGACCCAGTACTTC
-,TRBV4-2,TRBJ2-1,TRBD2,CASSQDISGRSGNEQFF,TGTGCCAGCAGCCAAGATATCAGCGGGAGGTCGGGCAATGAGCAGTTCTTC
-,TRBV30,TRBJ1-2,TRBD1,CAWSPTGALLINYGYTF,TGTGCCTGGAGTCCGACAGGGGCGCTCCTCATTAACTATGGCTACACCTTC